This TCR beta chain was recorded in a study of cytomegalovirus exposure and HLA in healthy donors. Study-wide points: In a later analysis, HLA-associated TCR beta chains were more clonally expanded than equally common others. In vitro data verified a few CMV-associated chains as specific for CMV antigens. In a later analysis, several top co-occurrence clusters appeared linked to parvovirus B19, influenza, CMV and Epstein-Barr virus.

Primers included in the PCR were 60 Vbeta and 13 Jbeta primers. Assay: immunoSEQ multiplex PCR; the TCRdb copy retains only in-frame clones and omits some. The table records about 120,000 clones, about three quarters of them present only once. Looked up from germline, CDR1 is SGHRS and CDR2 is YFSETQ. The CDR3 runs 18 residues. The ends were cut back, 4 bases at V and 1 base at J, with 18 bases in the middle. On this clone: Its antigen remains unidentified.

This rearrangement joins TRBV5-1 to TRBJ2-6, with D tentatively TRBD2 (6 bases). The clonotype comes from a middle-aged woman in good health and CMV-seropositive. Specimen: PBMCs. CDR3 nucleotide sequence: TGCGCCAGCAGCCGTACCGGCGGGACTTATTCTGGGGCCAACGTCCTGACTTTC. Translated, it gives CASSRTGGTYSGANVLTF.